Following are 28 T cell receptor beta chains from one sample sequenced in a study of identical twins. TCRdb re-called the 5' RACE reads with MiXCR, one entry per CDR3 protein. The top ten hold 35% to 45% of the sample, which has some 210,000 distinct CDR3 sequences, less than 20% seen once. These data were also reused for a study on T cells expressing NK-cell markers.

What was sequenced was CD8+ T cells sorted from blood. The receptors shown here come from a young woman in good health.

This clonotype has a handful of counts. CDR3 DNA sequence: TGCGCCAGCAGCTTGGTTCTAGCGGGGATCCAAGAGACCCAGTACTTC. Translated, it gives CASSLVLAGIQETQYF. This chain joins TRBV5-1 and TRBJ2-5; 9 bases align to TRBD2. The CDR3 contains 16 residues. With 0 bases clipped from V and 1 base from J, the junction kept 4 bases outside the gene matches. CDR1 is SGHRS and CDR2 is YFSETQ in the germline V gene.

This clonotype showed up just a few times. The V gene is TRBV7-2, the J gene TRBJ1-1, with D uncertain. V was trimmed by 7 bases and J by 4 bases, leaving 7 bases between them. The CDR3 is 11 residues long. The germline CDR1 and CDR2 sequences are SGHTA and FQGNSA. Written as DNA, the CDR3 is TGTGCCAGCACCGGGAGCACTGAAGCTTTCTTT. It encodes CASTGSTEAFF. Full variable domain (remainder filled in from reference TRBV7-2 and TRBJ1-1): GAGVSQSPSNKVTEKGKDVELRCDPISGHTALYWYRQSLGQGLEFLIYFQGNSAPDKSGLPSDRFSAERTGGSVSTLTIQRTQQEDSAVYLCASTGSTEAFFGQGTRLTVV.

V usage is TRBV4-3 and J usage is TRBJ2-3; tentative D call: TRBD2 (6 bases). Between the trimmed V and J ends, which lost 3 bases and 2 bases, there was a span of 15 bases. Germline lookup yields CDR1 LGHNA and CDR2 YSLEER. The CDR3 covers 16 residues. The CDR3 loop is CASSQSTRRDTDTQYF. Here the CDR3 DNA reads TGCGCCAGCAGCCAGTCGACTAGGCGGGACACAGATACGCAGTATTTT.

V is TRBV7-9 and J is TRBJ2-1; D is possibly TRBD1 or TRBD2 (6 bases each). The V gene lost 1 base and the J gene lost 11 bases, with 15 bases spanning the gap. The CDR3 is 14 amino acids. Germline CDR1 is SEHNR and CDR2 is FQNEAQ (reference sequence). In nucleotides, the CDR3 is TGTGCCAGCAGCTTAGTGTCAACGGGGGCGAAGCAGTTCTTC. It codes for CASSLVSTGAKQFF.

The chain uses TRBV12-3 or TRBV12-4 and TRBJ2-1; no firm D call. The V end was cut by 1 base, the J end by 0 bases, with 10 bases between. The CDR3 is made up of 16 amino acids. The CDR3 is CASSLVVISSYNEQFF. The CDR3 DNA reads TGTGCCAGCAGTTTAGTGGTGATCAGCTCCTACAATGAGCAGTTCTTC.

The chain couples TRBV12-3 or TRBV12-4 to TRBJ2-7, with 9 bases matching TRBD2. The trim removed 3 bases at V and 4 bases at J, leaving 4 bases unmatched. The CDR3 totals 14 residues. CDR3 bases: TGTGCCAGCAGTTTCCGCGGGAGGGTGTACGAGCAGTACTTC. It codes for CASSFRGRVYEQYF.

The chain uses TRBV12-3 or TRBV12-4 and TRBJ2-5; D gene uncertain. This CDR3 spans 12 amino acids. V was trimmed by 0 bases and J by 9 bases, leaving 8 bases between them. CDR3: CASSLALGSQYF. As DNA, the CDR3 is TGTGCCAGCAGTTTAGCGCTCGGGTCCCAGTACTTC.

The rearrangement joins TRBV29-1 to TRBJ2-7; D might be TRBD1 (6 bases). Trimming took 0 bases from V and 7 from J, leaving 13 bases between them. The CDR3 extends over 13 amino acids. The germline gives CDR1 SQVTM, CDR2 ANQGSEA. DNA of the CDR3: TGCAGCGTTGAAGAAGGGGGTCGGACGGAGCAGTACTTC. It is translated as CSVEEGGRTEQYF.

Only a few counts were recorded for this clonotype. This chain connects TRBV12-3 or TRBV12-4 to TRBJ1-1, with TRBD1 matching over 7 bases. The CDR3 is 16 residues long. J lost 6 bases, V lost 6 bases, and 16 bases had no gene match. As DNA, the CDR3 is TGTGCCAGCAGCCTTTTGTACAGGGGTAAGGGCGCTGAAGCTTTCTTT. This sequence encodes CASSLLYRGKGAEAFF.

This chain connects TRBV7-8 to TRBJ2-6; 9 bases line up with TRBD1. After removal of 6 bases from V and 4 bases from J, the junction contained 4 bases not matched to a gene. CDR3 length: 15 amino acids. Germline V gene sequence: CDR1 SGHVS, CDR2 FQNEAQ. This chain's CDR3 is CASRGQGPGANVLTF. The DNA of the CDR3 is TGTGCCAGCAGGGGACAGGGCCCGGGGGCCAACGTCCTGACTTTC. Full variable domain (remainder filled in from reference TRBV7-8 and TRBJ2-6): GAGVSQSPRYKVAKRGQDVALRCDPISGHVSLFWYQQALGQGPEFLTYFQNEAQLDKSGLPSDRFFAERPEGSVSTLKIQRTQQEDSAVYLCASRGQGPGANVLTFGAGSRLTVL.

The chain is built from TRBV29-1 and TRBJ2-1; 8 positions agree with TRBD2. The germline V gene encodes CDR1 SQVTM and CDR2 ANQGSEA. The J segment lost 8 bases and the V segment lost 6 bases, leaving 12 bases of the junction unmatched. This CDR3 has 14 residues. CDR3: CSVDGGVRWDEQFF. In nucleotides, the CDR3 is TGCAGCGTGGACGGGGGGGTCAGGTGGGATGAGCAGTTCTTC.

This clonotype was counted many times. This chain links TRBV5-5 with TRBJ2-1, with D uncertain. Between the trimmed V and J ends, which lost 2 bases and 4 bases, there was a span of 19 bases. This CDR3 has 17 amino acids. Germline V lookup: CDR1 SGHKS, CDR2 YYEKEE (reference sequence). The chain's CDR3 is CASSFFPGPRDYNEQFF. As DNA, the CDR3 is TGTGCCAGCAGCTTCTTTCCGGGCCCAAGGGATTACAATGAGCAGTTCTTC.

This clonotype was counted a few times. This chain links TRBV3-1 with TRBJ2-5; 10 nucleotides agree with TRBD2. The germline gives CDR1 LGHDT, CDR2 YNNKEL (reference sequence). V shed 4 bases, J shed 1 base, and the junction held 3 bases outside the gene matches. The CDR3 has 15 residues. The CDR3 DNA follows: TGTGCCAGCAGCCGAGCGGGGGGGCCCCAAGAGACCCAGTACTTC. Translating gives CASSRAGGPQETQYF.

CDR3 protein: CASSVEGSGSYEQYF. Here the CDR3 DNA reads TGTGCCAGCAGCGTAGAAGGTAGCGGTTCCTACGAGCAGTACTTC. The genes are TRBV9 and TRBJ2-7, with a tentative D call TRBD2 (6 bases). The CDR3 spans 15 residues. Trimming pared 0 bases from V and 1 base from J, leaving 11 bases between. CDR1 and CDR2 from the germline V gene are SGDLS and YYNGEE.

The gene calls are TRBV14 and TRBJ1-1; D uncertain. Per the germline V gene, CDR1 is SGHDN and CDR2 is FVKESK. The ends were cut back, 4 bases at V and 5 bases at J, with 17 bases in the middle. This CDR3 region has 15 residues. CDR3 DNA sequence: TGTGCCAGCAGCCTCCGTAATGGGGTGGTGACTGAAGCTTTCTTT. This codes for CASSLRNGVVTEAFF.

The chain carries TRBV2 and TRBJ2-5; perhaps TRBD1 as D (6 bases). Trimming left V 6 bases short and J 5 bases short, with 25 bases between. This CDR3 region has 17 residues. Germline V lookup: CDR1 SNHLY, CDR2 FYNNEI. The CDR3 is CASRVWIQGKGVETQYF. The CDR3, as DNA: TGTGCCAGCAGGGTATGGATACAGGGTAAAGGTGTGGAGACCCAGTACTTC.

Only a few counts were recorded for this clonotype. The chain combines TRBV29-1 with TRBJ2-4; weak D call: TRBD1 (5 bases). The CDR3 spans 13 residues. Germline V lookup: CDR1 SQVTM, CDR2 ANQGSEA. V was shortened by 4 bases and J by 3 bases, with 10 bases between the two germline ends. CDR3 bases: TGCAGCGTTGTTGGCAGGGACAAAAACATTCAGTACTTC. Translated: CSVVGRDKNIQYF. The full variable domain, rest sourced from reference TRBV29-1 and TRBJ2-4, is SAVISQKPSRDICQRGTSLTIQCQVDSQVTMMFWYRQQPGQSLTLIATANQGSEATYESGFVIDKFPISRPNLTFSTLTVSNMSPEDSSIYLCSVVGRDKNIQYFGAGTRLSVL.

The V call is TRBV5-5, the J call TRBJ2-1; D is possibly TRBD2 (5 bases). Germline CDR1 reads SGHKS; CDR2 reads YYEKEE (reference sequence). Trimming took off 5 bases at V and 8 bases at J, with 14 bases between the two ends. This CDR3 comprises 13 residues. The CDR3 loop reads CASSSFTRDEQFF. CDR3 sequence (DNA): TGTGCCAGCAGTTCCTTTACTAGGGATGAGCAGTTCTTC.

CDR3 protein: CASSSSLTDAGGIQYF. As DNA, the CDR3 is TGTGCCAGCAGCTCCTCACTCACCGACGCCGGTGGAATTCAGTACTTC. This chain links TRBV7-9 with TRBJ2-4; no reliable D call. The CDR3 contains 16 residues. CDR1 SEHNR and CDR2 FQNEAQ come from the germline V gene (reference sequence). Between the trimmed V and J ends, which lost 4 bases and 10 bases, there was a span of 23 bases.

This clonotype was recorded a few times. The CDR3 loop reads CASSFDVRKNTEAFF. The CDR3, as DNA: TGTGCCAGCAGTTTTGATGTCAGAAAGAACACTGAAGCTTTCTTT. The V and J genes are TRBV12-3 or TRBV12-4 and TRBJ1-1, with D unresolved. Between the trimmed V and J ends, which lost 3 bases and 1 base, there was a span of 12 bases. This CDR3 has 15 residues.

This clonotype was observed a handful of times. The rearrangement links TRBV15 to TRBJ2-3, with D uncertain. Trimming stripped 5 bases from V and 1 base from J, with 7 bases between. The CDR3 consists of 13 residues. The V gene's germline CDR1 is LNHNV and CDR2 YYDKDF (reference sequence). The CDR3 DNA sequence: TGTGCCACCAGCTCGGACCGCACAGATACGCAGTATTTT. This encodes CATSSDRTDTQYF.

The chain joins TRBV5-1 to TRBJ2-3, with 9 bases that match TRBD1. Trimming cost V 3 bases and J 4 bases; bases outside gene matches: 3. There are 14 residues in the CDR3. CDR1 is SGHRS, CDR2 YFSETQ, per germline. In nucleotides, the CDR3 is TGCGCCAGCAGCTGGGACAGGGACGCAGATACGCAGTATTTT. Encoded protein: CASSWDRDADTQYF.

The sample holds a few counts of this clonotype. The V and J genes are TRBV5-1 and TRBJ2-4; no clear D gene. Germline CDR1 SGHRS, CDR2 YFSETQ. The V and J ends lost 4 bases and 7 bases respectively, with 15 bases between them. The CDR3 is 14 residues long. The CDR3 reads CASSPRAGINIQYF. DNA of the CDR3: TGCGCCAGCAGCCCCCGGGCAGGTATCAACATTCAGTACTTC. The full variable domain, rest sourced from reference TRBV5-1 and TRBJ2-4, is KAGVTQTPRYLIKTRGQQVTLSCSPISGHRSVSWYQQTPGQGLQFLFEYFSETQRNKGNFPGRFSGRQFSNSRSEMNVSTLELGDSALYLCASSPRAGINIQYFGAGTRLSVL.

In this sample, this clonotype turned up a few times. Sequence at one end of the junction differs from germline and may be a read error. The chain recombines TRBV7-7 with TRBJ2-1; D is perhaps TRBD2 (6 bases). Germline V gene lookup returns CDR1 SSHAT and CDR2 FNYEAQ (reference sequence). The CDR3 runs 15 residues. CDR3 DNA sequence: TGTGCTAGCAGCTTAGCGGCAGGGTACTACAATGAGCAGTTCTTC. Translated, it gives CASSLAAGYYNEQFF.

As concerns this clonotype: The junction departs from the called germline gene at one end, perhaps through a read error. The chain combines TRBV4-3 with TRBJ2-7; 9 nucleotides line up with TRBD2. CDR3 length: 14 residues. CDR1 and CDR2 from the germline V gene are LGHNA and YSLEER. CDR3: CASSQGTSGPILTF. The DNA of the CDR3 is TGCGCCAGCAGCCAAGGCACTAGCGGGCCGATCTTAACCTTC.

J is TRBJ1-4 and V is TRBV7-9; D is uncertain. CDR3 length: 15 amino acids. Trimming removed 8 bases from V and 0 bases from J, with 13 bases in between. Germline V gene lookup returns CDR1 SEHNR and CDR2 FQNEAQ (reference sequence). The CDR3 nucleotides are TGTGCCAGCCAGTCGGACGGGACAACTAATGAAAAACTGTTTTTT. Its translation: CASQSDGTTNEKLFF. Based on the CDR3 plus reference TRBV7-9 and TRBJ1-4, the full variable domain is DTGVSQNPRHKITKRGQNVTFRCDPISEHNRLYWYRQTLGQGPEFLTYFQNEAQLEKSRLLSDRFSAERPKGSFSTLEIQRTEQGDSAMYLCASQSDGTTNEKLFFGSGTQLSVL.

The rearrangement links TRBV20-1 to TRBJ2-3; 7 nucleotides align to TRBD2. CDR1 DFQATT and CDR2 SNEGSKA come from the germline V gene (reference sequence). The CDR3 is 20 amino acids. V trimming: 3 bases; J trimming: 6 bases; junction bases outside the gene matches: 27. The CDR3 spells CSASVFWNGGVAGEGDTQYF. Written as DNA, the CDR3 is TGCAGTGCTAGTGTTTTCTGGAACGGTGGCGTTGCGGGGGAAGGGGATACGCAGTATTTT.

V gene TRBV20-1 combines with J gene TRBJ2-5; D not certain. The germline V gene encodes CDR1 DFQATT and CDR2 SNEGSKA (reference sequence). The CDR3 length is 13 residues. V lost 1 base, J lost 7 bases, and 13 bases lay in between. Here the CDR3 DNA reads TGCAGTGCTAGAGTGGCCTACCAAACGACCCAGTACTTC. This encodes CSARVAYQTTQYF.